The 5 T cell receptor beta chains below come from one sample, sequenced in a study of blood T cell repertoires in COVID-19. Repertoires were generated with immunoSEQ multiplex PCR, while TCRdb's copy carries only in-frame clones and drops some. The sample yields 250,000 to 350,000 clones, approximately 86% seen once. The sample taken for sequencing was peripheral blood. These receptors were collected from a woman aged 65 to 85 with COVID-19, enrolled during active disease.

V gene TRBV24-1 combines with J gene TRBJ1-6, with D unresolved. Between the trimmed V and J ends, which lost 12 bases and 7 bases, there was a span of 15 bases. The CDR3 totals 13 residues. CDR1 KGHDR and CDR2 SFDVKD come from the germline V gene. The CDR3 DNA follows: TGTGCCTCGCCGGTATTATGGAATTCACCCCTCCACTTT. Its translation is CASPVLWNSPLHF.

The CDR3 spells CASSTTGPYEQYF. CDR3 DNA: TGTGCCAGCAGTACTACAGGGCCCTACGAGCAGTACTTC. The chain links TRBV27 to TRBJ2-7; a weak D match, TRBD1 (6 bases). Trimming pared 5 bases from V and 2 bases from J, leaving 10 bases between. From germline, CDR1 is MNHEY and CDR2 SMNVEV (reference sequence). This CDR3 has 13 amino acids.

The chain recombines TRBV9 with TRBJ1-2, with TRBD1 matching 9 bases. The V and J ends lost 0 bases and 4 bases, in that order; junction bases with no gene match: 7. The CDR3 loop spans 16 amino acids. The germline V gene has CDR1 SGDLS and CDR2 YYNGEE. As DNA, the CDR3 is TGTGCCAGCAGCGTAGGCCGGACAGGGGAGTCCTATGGCTACACCTTC. Translating gives CASSVGRTGESYGYTF.

The chain has TRBV4-3 and TRBJ2-3, with TRBD2 identical over 10 bases. With V trimmed by 0 bases and J by 5 bases, 8 bases remained unmatched. There are 17 residues in the CDR3. Looked up from germline, CDR1 is LGHNA and CDR2 is YSLEER. The CDR3 DNA reads TGCGCCAGCAGCCAAGACCCCAGCGGGGGGGAAGGAGATACGCAGTATTTT. Its protein product is CASSQDPSGGEGDTQYF.

This clone was observed a few times. This chain uses TRBV7-2 with TRBJ1-6, with D possibly TRBD1 on 5 matching bases. The CDR3 totals 15 residues. V lost 2 bases, J lost 7 bases, and 12 bases lay in between. The V gene's germline CDR1 is SGHTA and CDR2 FQGNSA. The CDR3 nucleotides read TGTGCCAGCAGCTTAAATACAGGCTCCAATTCACCCCTCCACTTT. As protein: CASSLNTGSNSPLHF.